A selection of T cell receptor beta chains follows, all from one sample in a study of blood T cell repertoires in COVID-19. Libraries were prepared by immunoSEQ multiplex PCR; TCRdb keeps only in-frame clonotypes and omits some of them. The table records over 60,000 clones, 80% to 90% of them present only once. The sequencing input was peripheral blood. The source of these receptors is a woman between 45 and 65 years old with active COVID-19. Each CDR3 is given with its conserved first and last residue. The D gene is left open where the match is weak. Some rows have no size entry. The others give once, few or many, or a class for an expanded clone.

TRBD1	TRBV4-1	TRBJ2-7	19	.	CASSHRDRGPRLAVYEQYF	TGCGCCAGCAGCCACCGGGACAGGGGGCCTCGACTAGCGGTCTACGAGCAGTACTTC
TRBD2	TRBV15	TRBJ2-1	16	.	CATSKGLAPAYNEQFF	TGTGCCACCAGCAAAGGACTAGCTCCGGCCTACAATGAGCAGTTCTTC
.	TRBV4-1	TRBJ1-6	16	.	CASSQGLRDRNSPLHF	TGCGCCAGCAGCCAAGGACTGCGGGACCGGAATTCACCCCTCCACTTT
TRBD1	TRBV29-1	TRBJ2-3	14	.	CSVEDRVGTDTQYF	TGCAGCGTTGAGGACAGGGTCGGCACAGATACGCAGTATTTT
TRBD1	TRBV9	TRBJ2-6	16	.	CASSRQGDPGANVLTF	TGTGCCAGCAGTAGACAGGGAGACCCTGGGGCCAACGTCCTGACTTTC
TRBD2	TRBV5-4	TRBJ2-5	14	.	CASSLSGRQETQYF	TGTGCCAGCAGCCTTAGCGGGAGACAAGAGACCCAGTACTTC
TRBD1	TRBV11-3	TRBJ2-2	15	.	CASSSTGGASGELFF	TGTGCCAGCAGCTCGACAGGGGGCGCCTCCGGGGAGCTGTTTTTT
.	TRBV5-1	TRBJ1-3	18	.	CASSLQGPQIPSGNTIYF	TGCGCCAGCAGCTTACAGGGCCCCCAAATTCCCTCTGGAAACACCATATATTTT
TRBD1	TRBV4-1	TRBJ2-7	16	.	CASSQATGTGAYEQYF	TGCGCCAGCAGCCAAGCCACCGGGACAGGGGCCTACGAGCAGTACTTC
.	TRBV5-1	TRBJ2-3	14	.	CASSSSASTDTQYF	TGCGCCAGCAGCTCGAGCGCTAGCACAGATACGCAGTATTTT
.	TRBV18	TRBJ2-3	16	.	CASSPWTEGLGDTQYF	TGTGCCAGCTCACCTTGGACGGAGGGTCTGGGAGATACGCAGTATTTT
.	TRBV3-1/TRBV3-2	TRBJ2-2	13	.	CASSQGQFRELFF	TGTGCCAGCAGCCAAGGACAGTTTAGGGAGCTGTTTTTT
TRBD2	TRBV4-2	TRBJ2-7	16	.	CASSRELAGGVYEQYF	TGTGCCAGCAGCCGAGAACTAGCGGGAGGAGTATACGAGCAGTACTTC
TRBD1	TRBV28	TRBJ1-2	17	.	CASSPRGQGPSNYGYTF	TGTGCCAGCAGTCCACGGGGACAGGGACCTTCTAACTATGGCTACACCTTC
TRBD2	TRBV27	TRBJ2-1	18	.	CASRSFVAGGRRINEQFF	TGTGCCAGCCGCTCCTTTGTAGCGGGAGGCCGGAGAATCAATGAGCAGTTCTTC
TRBD2	TRBV6-5	TRBJ2-7	15	once	CASNTGTSGSYEQYF	TGTGCCAGCAATACCGGGACTAGCGGTTCCTACGAGCAGTACTTC
TRBD2	TRBV5-8	TRBJ2-2	16	.	CASSVWTSGSTGELFF	TGTGCCAGCAGCGTCTGGACTAGCGGGAGTACCGGGGAGCTGTTTTTT
.	TRBV3-1/TRBV3-2	TRBJ2-4	14	.	CASSQVTGPSPQYF	TGTGCCAGCAGCCAAGTCACAGGGCCCTCGCCCCAGTACTTC
.	TRBV11-2	TRBJ1-1	13	.	CASSLDLIAEAFF	TGTGCCAGCAGCTTAGATCTAATCGCTGAAGCTTTCTTT
.	TRBV6-5	TRBJ1-4	13	.	CASSRGASGKLFF	TGTGCCAGCAGCCGTGGGGCCAGTGGAAAATTGTTTTTT
TRBD1	TRBV9	TRBJ2-7	14	.	CASSLDRVGHEQYF	TGTGCCAGCAGCCTAGACAGGGTTGGCCACGAGCAGTACTTC
TRBD1	TRBV7-8	TRBJ1-1	17	.	CASSFPGQGRKDTEAFF	TGTGCCAGCAGCTTTCCGGGACAGGGAAGGAAGGACACTGAAGCTTTCTTT